The 18 T cell receptor beta chains presented below share a single source sample, sequenced in a study of T cells in Graves' hyperthyroidism and ophthalmopathy. There were TCR beta CDR3 regions amplified from RNA transcripts. Primed by the HTBI set, a first-round RT-PCR was run on the TCR CDR3. TCRdb recomputed calls from the multiplex PCR reads with MiXCR, one row per CDR3 protein. Here the sample spans 500,000 to 800,000 distinct CDR3 sequences, over 40% being singletons. Specimen: peripheral blood or thyroid tissue (not recorded which). These receptors came from an adult man with Graves' disease, either hyperthyroidism or ophthalmopathy (not recorded which).

This clonotype occurred many times. The gene calls are TRBV10-3 and TRBJ1-6; D is ambiguous. The V gene lost 8 bases and the J gene lost 10 bases, with 9 bases spanning the gap. Germline V gives CDR1 ENHRY, CDR2 SYGVKD. CDR3 size: 11 residues. CDR3 sequence (DNA): TGTGCCATCGGAGGAGGATCACCCCTCCACTTT. Protein sequence: CAIGGGSPLHF.

This clonotype was counted at least ten times. The chain couples TRBV7-9 to TRBJ1-1; TRBD1 agrees at 7 bases. This CDR3 is 15 amino acids long. Germline V gives CDR1 SEHNR, CDR2 FQNEAQ (reference sequence). Trimming took 4 bases from V and 0 from J; bases not matched to a gene: 5. CDR3 DNA sequence: TGTGCCAGCAGCTCATACAGGGGAATGAACACTGAAGCTTTCTTT. Its protein product is CASSSYRGMNTEAFF.

Concerning this clonotype itself: At one end the junction does not follow the germline gene, possibly because of a read error. The rearrangement joins TRBV7-9 to TRBJ1-3, with D maybe TRBD1 (5 bases). Germline lookup yields CDR1 SEHNR and CDR2 FQNEAQ (reference sequence). The CDR3 totals 17 residues. CDR3 amino acids: CASRRDLASHSGNTIHF. CDR3 nucleotide sequence: TGTGCCAGCAGACGGGACCTAGCCTCTCACTCTGGAAACACCATACATTTT.

The V gene is TRBV15, the J gene TRBJ1-5, with D hard to call. V shed 0 bases and J shed 6 bases, with 21 bases lying between them. CDR1 is LNHNV and CDR2 is YYDKDF in the germline V gene (reference sequence). This CDR3 comprises 18 residues. The CDR3 loop is CATSRDRPQTGWGQPQHF. The CDR3 bases are TGTGCCACCAGCAGAGATCGCCCACAGACCGGGTGGGGTCAGCCCCAGCATTTT.

This clonotype appeared many times. The genes are TRBV24-1 and TRBJ1-2; 9 nucleotides align to TRBD1. The CDR3 sequence is 15 residues long. The V segment lost 3 bases and the J segment 4 bases; nucleotides outside the gene matches: 5. Per germline, CDR1 KGHDR and CDR2 SFDVKD. CDR3 bases: TGTGCCACCAGTGATGCACAGGGGGCCAGCTATGGCTACACCTTC. This gives the protein CATSDAQGASYGYTF.

The rearrangement joins TRBV20-1 to TRBJ1-1, with D perhaps TRBD1 (6 bases). The CDR3 sequence is 14 residues long. Germline V lookup: CDR1 DFQATT, CDR2 SNEGSKA (reference sequence). Trimming removed 1 base at V and 5 bases at J, with 14 bases between. CDR3 nucleotides: TGCAGTGCTAGAGGGGGGGGCGCGAGGACTGAAGCTTTCTTT. It codes for CSARGGGARTEAFF.

The genes are TRBV10-3 and TRBJ1-5; D is possibly TRBD1 (5 bases). The CDR3 has 13 residues. Trimming took 3 bases from V and 6 from J, leaving 9 bases between them. Germline V gene sequence: CDR1 ENHRY, CDR2 SYGVKD. As DNA, the CDR3 is TGTGCCATCAGTGAAGGCAGGGTTCAGCCCCAGCATTTT. Encoded protein: CAISEGRVQPQHF.

This chain uses TRBV5-1 with TRBJ2-5; 13 bases line up with TRBD2. The CDR3 has 17 amino acids. The J segment lost 1 base and the V segment lost 4 bases, leaving 7 bases of the junction unmatched. Germline CDR1 SGHRS, CDR2 YFSETQ. The CDR3 nucleotides read TGCGCCAGCAGCAACGGACTAGCGGGAGCTGGCCAAGAGACCCAGTACTTC. Translated: CASSNGLAGAGQETQYF. Looking up the rest from reference TRBV5-1 and TRBJ2-5 gives the full variable domain: KAGVTQTPRYLIKTRGQQVTLSCSPISGHRSVSWYQQTPGQGLQFLFEYFSETQRNKGNFPGRFSGRQFSNSRSEMNVSTLELGDSALYLCASSNGLAGAGQETQYFGPGTRLLVL.

At least ten counts were recorded for this clonotype. The rearrangement uses TRBV29-1 and TRBJ1-3; no reliable D call. Germline CDR1 and CDR2: SQVTM and ANQGSEA. Trimming took off 4 bases at V and 0 bases at J, with 10 bases between the two ends. CDR3 length: 14 residues. The chain's CDR3 is CSVAEGSSGNTIYF. CDR3 DNA sequence: TGCAGCGTTGCAGAGGGTAGCTCTGGAAACACCATATATTTT.

The rearrangement joins TRBV4-1 to TRBJ2-6; TRBD1 aligns across 9 bases. CDR3 size: 18 residues. Per germline, CDR1 MGHRA and CDR2 YSYEKL. The V gene end was trimmed by 2 bases and the J gene end by 0 bases; junction bases not matched to a gene: 5. The CDR3 region has the DNA TGCGCCAGCAGCCAAACAGGGGGCCCAACCTCTGGGGCCAACGTCCTGACTTTC. This codes for CASSQTGGPTSGANVLTF.

This clonotype was found a few times. The gene calls are TRBV29-1 and TRBJ2-7; perhaps TRBD2 as D (6 bases). The germline CDR1 and CDR2 sequences are SQVTM and ANQGSEA. Trimming cost V 1 base and J 2 bases, with 9 bases left between them. The CDR3 is 13 residues long. For the CDR3, the DNA is TGCAGCGTTGAAGCAGGGAGGACCTACGAGCAGTACTTC. Translation gives CSVEAGRTYEQYF.

The J gene is TRBJ2-7, the V gene TRBV7-9; 10 bases line up with TRBD1. CDR1 is SEHNR, CDR2 FQNEAQ, per germline (reference sequence). The V segment lost 6 bases and the J segment 8 bases; nucleotides outside the gene matches: 10. The CDR3 totals 14 residues. The CDR3: CASRPSGQGGKQYF. The CDR3 DNA sequence: TGTGCCAGCAGACCTAGCGGACAGGGGGGGAAGCAGTACTTC.

This clonotype has a handful of counts. The chain carries TRBV20-1 and TRBJ2-2; D call uncertain. The length of the CDR3 is 12 residues. V gave up 6 bases and J gave up 3 bases, with 8 bases separating them. CDR1 and CDR2 (germline): DFQATT, SNEGSKA (reference sequence). The CDR3 DNA reads as TGCAGTGCATCGGGTGACACCGGGGAGCTGTTTTTT. Translated: CSASGDTGELFF.

This clonotype was counted many times. The chain has TRBV29-1 and TRBJ1-5, with a weak D call TRBD1 (5 bases). The CDR3 is 13 residues long. V was cut by 7 bases and J by 2 bases, with 12 bases left in between. The germline gives CDR1 SQVTM, CDR2 ANQGSEA. The CDR3 nucleotides read TGCAGCGCCGGGGGTGGTGGCAATCAGCCCCAGCATTTT. Protein sequence: CSAGGGGNQPQHF. Variable domain in full (rest from reference TRBV29-1 and TRBJ1-5): SAVISQKPSRDICQRGTSLTIQCQVDSQVTMMFWYRQQPGQSLTLIATANQGSEATYESGFVIDKFPISRPNLTFSTLTVSNMSPEDSSIYLCSAGGGGNQPQHFGDGTRLSIL.

The chain links TRBV7-2 to TRBJ2-5; D could derive from TRBD1 or TRBD2 (5 bases each). Germline V lookup: CDR1 SGHTA, CDR2 FQGNSA. The CDR3 has 15 amino acids. Trimming pared 5 bases from V and 2 bases from J, leaving 15 bases between. The CDR3 nucleotides are TGTGCCAGCAGCCCCTCCGGGGCTCGACAAGAGACCCAGTACTTC. Its translation is CASSPSGARQETQYF.

The chain uses TRBV9 and TRBJ1-1; no clear D. Trimming stripped 3 bases from V and 6 bases from J, with 12 bases between. This CDR3 is built from 13 residues. Germline V gene sequence: CDR1 SGDLS, CDR2 YYNGEE. The DNA for the CDR3 is TGTGCCAGCAGCGAACAAACAGTTTCTGAAGCTTTCTTT. The encoded protein is CASSEQTVSEAFF.

The chain joins TRBV7-9 to TRBJ1-1, with D perhaps matching TRBD1 (5 bases). V was cut by 1 base and J by 4 bases, with 16 bases left in between. Germline CDR1 reads SEHNR; CDR2 reads FQNEAQ (reference sequence). The CDR3 extends over 16 amino acids. DNA for the CDR3: TGTGCCAGCAGCTTAGGGATAGGGGCCCCTCTCACTGAAGCTTTCTTT. Translating it yields CASSLGIGAPLTEAFF. The full variable domain, rest sourced from reference TRBV7-9 and TRBJ1-1, is DTGVSQNPRHKITKRGQNVTFRCDPISEHNRLYWYRQTLGQGPEFLTYFQNEAQLEKSRLLSDRFSAERPKGSFSTLEIQRTEQGDSAMYLCASSLGIGAPLTEAFFGQGTRLTVV.

V and J are TRBV6-5 and TRBJ1-2; possible D gene TRBD1, 6 bases. From germline, CDR1 is MNHEY and CDR2 SVGAGI. V was cut by 5 bases and J by 2 bases, with 18 bases left in between. CDR3 length: 16 residues. As DNA, the CDR3 is TGTGCCAGCAGTGAATGGGGGACATCTACCAACTATGGCTACACCTTC. Translated: CASSEWGTSTNYGYTF.